This is a list of T cell receptor beta chains from one sample in a study of a mutant IDH1 vaccine in newly diagnosed glioma. Only in-frame clones appear in the TCRdb table, and some are missing; sequencing was by immunoSEQ multiplex PCR. The data hold about 30,000 clones, with about 80% observed a single time. No antigen is known for these receptors. The starting material was PBMCs, obtained from a glioma patient whose treatment included an IDH1 peptide vaccine. All receptors derive from a man under 40 with glioma. Each CDR3 is given with its conserved first and last residue. The D gene is left open where the match is weak. Some rows mark clone size as missing; the rest say once, few, many or name a class of expanded clone.

J gene,clone size,V gene,D gene,CDR3 DNA,CDR3 protein
TRBJ2-3,.,TRBV7-6,TRBD2,TGTGCCAGCAGCTCGGGGACTAGCGGGACGGTAGATACGCAGTATTTT,CASSSGTSGTVDTQYF
TRBJ1-1,.,TRBV27,.,TGTGCCAGCAGTTTATCGACAGTACAGGGCGGGACTGAAGCTTTCTTT,CASSLSTVQGGTEAFF
TRBJ2-5,once,TRBV5-6,TRBD1,TGTGCCAGCAGCCCCATCGGGACAGGGGGAGAGACCCAGTACTTC,CASSPIGTGGETQYF
TRBJ1-2,once,TRBV2,TRBD1,TGTGCCAGCAGTGTAGTCCAGGGGGCTGGAGGCTACACCTTC,CASSVVQGAGGYTF
TRBJ2-5,.,TRBV5-6,.,TGTGCCAGCAGCTTGGGACAGCAAGAGACCCAGTACTTC,CASSLGQQETQYF
TRBJ2-1,.,TRBV7-9,TRBD2,TGTGCCAGCTCTAATTGGGCTAGCGGGTACAATGAGCAGTTCTTC,CASSNWASGYNEQFF
TRBJ2-5,.,TRBV7-2,.,TGTGCCAGCAGCCAGGGGGGAGCGCACCAAGAGACCCAGTACTTC,CASSQGGAHQETQYF
TRBJ2-6,.,TRBV5-5,TRBD1,TGTGCCAGCAGCCGTCAGACGGACAGGCTCGGGGCCAACGTCCTGACTTTC,CASSRQTDRLGANVLTF
TRBJ2-1,.,TRBV2,.,TGTGCCAGCAGAGTGGGATGGAGCGATGAGCAGTTCTTC,CASRVGWSDEQFF
TRBJ1-1,.,TRBV7-2,.,TGTGCCAGCAGCTTAGGGACGGTGATGAACACTGAAGCTTTCTTT,CASSLGTVMNTEAFF
TRBJ2-1,medium-sized,TRBV15,.,TGTGCCACCAGCAGAGATAGCATAGGTGAGCAGTTCTTC,CATSRDSIGEQFF
TRBJ1-2,.,TRBV25-1,TRBD1,TGTGCCAGCAGGGTCGGACAGGGGGCGGGTGGCTACACCTTC,CASRVGQGAGGYTF
TRBJ2-7,.,TRBV4-1,.,TGCGCCAGCAGCCAAGATTACGGGCGCGAGCAGTACTTC,CASSQDYGREQYF
TRBJ2-1,.,TRBV11-2,.,TGTGCCAGCAGCTTTATCGCGTCAGTCTACAATGAGCAGTTCTTC,CASSFIASVYNEQFF
TRBJ1-2,.,TRBV12-5,.,TGTGCTAGTGACTCAACGGTCCGCCGGGATCGCTACACCTTC,CASDSTVRRDRYTF
TRBJ2-7,.,TRBV7-2,.,TGTGCCAGCAGCTTTCCAACAGACTCCTACGAGCAGTACTTC,CASSFPTDSYEQYF
TRBJ1-4,.,TRBV9,.,TGTGCCAGCAGTGGTAAAATTCCCTTTTCAGGGAATGTTAATGAAAAACTGTTTTTT,CASSGKIPFSGNVNEKLFF
TRBJ1-2,.,TRBV5-4,.,TGTGCCAGCAGCCACCGAAATCAGGGGCTCGGCTACACCTTC,CASSHRNQGLGYTF
TRBJ1-4,.,TRBV6-1,.,TGTGCCAGCAGTGAGCGGGTGGCCGGGGAGGGAAAACTGTTTTTT,CASSERVAGEGKLFF
TRBJ1-2,once,TRBV6-1,.,TGTGCCAGCCGGGCGAGCGGCGAGGACTATGGCTACACCTTC,CASRASGEDYGYTF
TRBJ2-7,once,TRBV5-1,TRBD2,TGCGCCAGCAGCTCCCATCGAGCGGGAGTGTACGAGCAGTACTTC,CASSSHRAGVYEQYF
TRBJ1-5,.,TRBV4-1,.,TGCGCCAGCAGCCAATTGCGAGATAGCAATCAGCCCCAGCATTTT,CASSQLRDSNQPQHF
TRBJ1-3,.,TRBV18,.,TGTGCCAGCTCCCCGGACAGCTCTGGAAACACCATATATTTT,CASSPDSSGNTIYF
TRBJ2-1,.,TRBV7-6,TRBD2,TGTGCCAGCAGCTTAGCCGAGACTAGCGGGAGTCGAATTGAGCAGTTCTTC,CASSLAETSGSRIEQFF
TRBJ1-2,.,TRBV19,.,TGTGCCAGTAGCATTATTGGGGCAAACTATGGCTACACCTTC,CASSIIGANYGYTF
TRBJ2-3,.,TRBV5-4,TRBD2,TGTGCCAGCAGCCGCACAGCGGGGAGCGCAGATACGCAGTATTTT,CASSRTAGSADTQYF
TRBJ1-3,once,TRBV5-4,.,TGTGCCAGCAGCTACGGACAGAGCTCTGGAAACACCATATATTTT,CASSYGQSSGNTIYF
TRBJ1-1,.,TRBV5-1,.,TGCGCCAGCAGCATTACAGGGTCAAACACTGAAGCTTTCTTT,CASSITGSNTEAFF